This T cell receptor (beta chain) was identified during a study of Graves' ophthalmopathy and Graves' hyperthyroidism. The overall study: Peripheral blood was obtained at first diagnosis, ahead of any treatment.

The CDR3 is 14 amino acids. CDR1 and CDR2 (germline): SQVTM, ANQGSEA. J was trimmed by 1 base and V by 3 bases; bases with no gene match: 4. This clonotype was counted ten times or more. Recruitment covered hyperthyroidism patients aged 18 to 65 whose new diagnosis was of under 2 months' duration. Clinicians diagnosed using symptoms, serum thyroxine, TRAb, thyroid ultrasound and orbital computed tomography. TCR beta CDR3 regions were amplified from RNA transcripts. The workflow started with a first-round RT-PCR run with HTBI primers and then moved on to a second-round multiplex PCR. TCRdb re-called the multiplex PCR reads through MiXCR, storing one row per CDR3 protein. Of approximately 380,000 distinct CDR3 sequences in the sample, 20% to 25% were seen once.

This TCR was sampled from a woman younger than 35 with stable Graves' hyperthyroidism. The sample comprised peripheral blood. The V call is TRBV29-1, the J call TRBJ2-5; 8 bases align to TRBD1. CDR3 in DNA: TGCAGCGTTGATCCACAGGGGGTCCAAGAGACCCAGTACTTC. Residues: CSVDPQGVQETQYF.